This TCR beta chain was obtained from a study of T-cell memory formation after mild COVID-19 (dated by TCRdb to about 2021). About the investigation overall: TCR sequence clusters from the two donors were largely donor specific. In a couple of donors, T-cell clones that expanded and contracted after mild COVID-19 were tracked by sequencing TCRalpha and TCRbeta repertoires over time. Two young, previously healthy adult volunteers made up the cohort, one male and one female.

At the junction V is shortened by 1 base and J by 1 base, with 7 bases in between. Counted from cysteine to phenylalanine, this CDR3 has 14 amino acids. The read is trimmed to its CDR3 DNA, 42 bases read in frame from base 1. The germline V gene (reference sequence) gives CDR1 as LNHNV and CDR2 as YYDKDF. The data were produced on an Illumina NovaSeq 6000. cDNA libraries for TCRalpha and TCRbeta were prepared by 5'RACE using constant-segment primers, with sample barcodes and unique molecular identifiers added. Trizol reagent was used to extract RNA from every sample. Library amplification was performed in two PCR steps, and a second sample barcode and Illumina TruSeq adapters were introduced in the second step. Sequencing of libraries was performed on an Illumina NovaSeq with 2 x 150 bp paired-end reads. From the authors' description of their analysis: The reads were demultiplexed and collapsed into UMI-guided consensus sequences using migec v1.2.7. Using mixcr v2.1.11, UMI consensuses were aligned to TRA and TRB V and J templates and then assembled into clonotypes. Expanded or contracted clonotypes were those called significant by both edgeR and NoisET, with noise models trained on biological replicates. edgeR calls used a false discovery rate-adjusted p below 0.01 and a log2 fold-change threshold of 1. As an exploratory analysis of dynamics, PCA with hierarchical clustering was applied to max-normalized trajectories of the 1000 most abundant clonotypes. Separately sequenced CD4+ and CD8+ repertoires were used to assign a CD4 or CD8 phenotype to each responding clone. TCRdb reran the public reads through fastp at Q25 and MiXCR, keeping productive beta chains. Each record represents a unique CDR3 protein, reported with the most common genes and DNA among its rows. TCRdb's processing, not the authors' own work, is the source of the V and J calls. This sample lists 170,000 or so distinct CDR3 sequences; around a fifth were detected once. Jointly, the top ten make up approximately 22% of the sample.

As regards this clonotype: The clone's antigen remains unknown. No qualities accompany the bases; no much larger clone lies one base away.

Overall study results and their limits: Clones contracting from day 15 to 85 had balanced CD4/CD8 phenotypes, while a second wave expanding from day 15 to 37 was biased towards CD4+. Only a couple of mild cases were covered in the study, and larger cohorts including severe cases with pre-infection samples were considered necessary. Some responding clones were found in pre-infection memory, which suggests that pre-existing cross-reactive memory T cells took part in the SARS-CoV-2 response. SARS-CoV-2 specificity was not confirmed for the second-wave clones peaking on day 37. Contracting CD4+ clones were located mainly in the CM and EM memory subsets, whereas CD8+ clones were found to be enriched in EMRA.

Ficoll-Paque density gradient centrifugation was used to isolate PBMCs. The rearrangement combines TRBV15 with TRBJ1-1, with the D gene not clear enough to name. This receptor was obtained from an adult woman who had mild COVID-19 (a few samples of this study predate the infection). The sample titles of this study are shuffled in the database, so cell type and time point are left out; the donor was told from shared clones. The material sequenced was PBMCs or a T cell subset sorted from them (not recorded which). At the DNA level, the sequence is TGTGCCACCAGCAGAGCTTCAGGGAACACTGAAGCTTTCTTT. This codes for CATSRASGNTEAFF.